This paragraph reports one T cell receptor (beta chain). Sequencing used immunoSEQ multiplex PCR; TCRdb keeps in-frame clones, though not all of them. The data show under 850,000 clones, with approximately 92% seen just once and about 24% held by the top ten. This sample is part of a study of shared clonotypes between healthy human individuals. The CDR3 sequence is 15 residues long. The V and J ends lost 3 bases and 2 bases respectively, with 14 bases between them. Germline CDR1 is LNHNV and CDR2 is YYDKDF (reference sequence). Positively selected for CCR7, the CD45RO-negative cells used as naive CD8 cells excluded terminally differentiated effector memory CD45RA+ cells.

The TCR sequence derives from a man aged 25 to 40 in good health. The source material was naive CD8+ T cells sorted from blood. V usage is TRBV15 and J usage is TRBJ2-7, with D perhaps TRBD1 or TRBD2 (5 bases each). This chain's CDR3 is CATSRPLRGAYEQYF. CDR3 nucleotides: TGTGCCACCAGCAGGCCCCTCCGAGGGGCCTACGAGCAGTACTTC.